Listed here are 27 T cell receptor beta chains from one sample, sequenced in a study of blood T cell repertoires in COVID-19. Here immunoSEQ multiplex PCR was the method, and the copy in TCRdb shows in-frame clones only, minus some. The data show 450,000 or so clones, over 75% seen once. Sample: peripheral blood. These receptors were obtained from a woman in her thirties or forties with COVID-19, enrolled during active disease.

The chain combines TRBV3-1 (or the pseudogene TRBV3-2) with TRBJ1-4, with D unclear. CDR1 LGHDT and CDR2 YNNKEL come from the germline V gene (reference sequence). Trimming cost V 4 bases and J 14 bases, with 17 bases left between them. CDR3 length: 13 residues. The CDR3 reads CASSPEVGGGLFF. CDR3 sequence (DNA): TGTGCCAGCAGCCCGGAAGTCGGCGGAGGTCTGTTTTTT.

The chain's CDR3 is CASSYGTGTMYNEQFF. CDR3 sequence (DNA): TGTGCCAGCAGCTACGGGACAGGTACTATGTACAATGAGCAGTTCTTC. The chain has TRBV5-6 and TRBJ2-1; 8 bases map to TRBD1. The CDR3 consists of 16 residues. V gave up 3 bases and J gave up 4 bases; unmatched junction bases: 9. From germline, CDR1 is SGHDT and CDR2 YYEEEE.

V and J are TRBV9 and TRBJ1-4; D gene uncertain. Germline V gene sequence: CDR1 SGDLS, CDR2 YYNGEE. This CDR3 comprises 16 residues. V was trimmed by 0 bases and J by 5 bases, leaving 14 bases between them. CDR3 sequence: CASSVDISSPNEKLFF. CDR3 DNA sequence: TGTGCCAGCAGCGTAGATATCAGTTCCCCGAATGAAAAACTGTTTTTT.

The V gene is TRBV5-1, the J gene TRBJ1-1; the D gene is possibly TRBD1 (5 bases). Trimming stripped 3 bases from V and 2 bases from J, with 14 bases between. This CDR3 comprises 15 residues. CDR1 SGHRS and CDR2 YFSETQ come from the germline V gene. The CDR3 bases are TGCGCCAGCAGCTCCCGTGGAGGGACCAACACTGAAGCTTTCTTT. Its translation is CASSSRGGTNTEAFF.

This chain joins TRBV7-3 and TRBJ2-3, with D possibly matching TRBD1 (5 bases). Looked up from germline, CDR1 is SGHTA and CDR2 is FQGTGA. The ends were cut back, 2 bases at V and 4 bases at J, with 16 bases in the middle. This CDR3 contains 16 residues. The CDR3 loop is CASSLLGQGFSDTQYF. The CDR3 nucleotides read TGTGCCAGCAGCTTATTGGGGCAGGGTTTTTCAGATACGCAGTATTTT.

This chain connects TRBV19 to TRBJ2-7; weak D call: TRBD2 (6 bases). There are 13 residues in the CDR3. V lost 7 bases, J lost 0 bases, and 10 bases lay in between. Germline loops: CDR1 LNHDA, CDR2 SQIVND (reference sequence). The CDR3 reads CASTPGASYEQYF. In nucleotides, the CDR3 is TGTGCCAGTACCCCGGGAGCCTCCTACGAGCAGTACTTC.

This clone was seen once. This chain connects TRBV3-1 (or the pseudogene TRBV3-2) to TRBJ1-5; D ambiguous. Germline V gives CDR1 LGHDT, CDR2 YNNKEL (reference sequence). Trimming removed 4 bases from V and 0 bases from J, with 7 bases in between. CDR3 size: 14 residues. Here the CDR3 reads CASSPPGSNQPQHF. The CDR3 DNA reads as TGTGCCAGCAGCCCCCCAGGTAGCAATCAGCCCCAGCATTTT.

The chain couples TRBV24-1 to TRBJ2-7; maybe TRBD2 (7 bases). Germline lookup yields CDR1 KGHDR and CDR2 SFDVKD. The CDR3 length is 13 residues. The V end lost 4 bases, the J end lost 6 bases, and 12 bases lay between the germline ends. CDR3 sequence (DNA): TGTGCCACCAGTGACGGGGGGCGCAGCGAGCAGTACTTC. This codes for CATSDGGRSEQYF.

The V gene is TRBV19, the J gene TRBJ1-1; 9 bases are a match to TRBD1. This CDR3 region has 13 residues. The J segment lost 5 bases and the V segment lost 5 bases, leaving 3 bases of the junction unmatched. Germline CDR1 reads LNHDA; CDR2 reads SQIVND (reference sequence). The CDR3 region is CASSWDRETEAFF. The CDR3 DNA reads as TGTGCCAGTAGTTGGGACAGGGAGACTGAAGCTTTCTTT.

This chain joins TRBV20-1 and TRBJ1-6, with a weak D call TRBD1 (5 bases). Germline-derived CDR1 and CDR2 are DFQATT and SNEGSKA (reference sequence). V was cut by 6 bases and J by 6 bases, with 21 bases left in between. This CDR3 has 16 amino acids. CDR3 loop: CSASRGGNPLNSPLHF. CDR3 DNA sequence: TGCAGTGCGAGTCGGGGGGGGAACCCCCTTAATTCACCCCTCCACTTT.

This clone was seen only once. V gene TRBV25-1 combines with J gene TRBJ2-2; D gene uncertain. This CDR3 is 17 amino acids long. V was trimmed by 2 bases and J by 9 bases, leaving 22 bases between them. From germline, CDR1 is MGHDK and CDR2 SYGVNS. The DNA of the CDR3 is TGTGCCAGCAGTGAAGGGCATGCACCATACGCCGGCCGGGAGCTGTTTTTT. The encoded protein is CASSEGHAPYAGRELFF.

For the CDR3, the DNA is TGTGCCAGCAGTTTGGCCGGGGGGAATGAGCAGTTCTTC. Its protein is CASSLAGGNEQFF. This rearrangement joins TRBV12-3 or TRBV12-4 to TRBJ2-1; 7 bases line up with TRBD2. The CDR3 runs 13 residues. Germline trimming cut 3 bases from V and 7 bases from J; bases unmatched to any gene: 3.

The chain links TRBV2 to TRBJ1-6; D may be TRBD1 (6 bases). CDR3 size: 13 residues. The germline V gene encodes CDR1 SNHLY and CDR2 FYNNEI. V was clipped by 6 bases and J by 6 bases, with 9 bases between them. The CDR3 protein is CASRVQGNSPLHF. The CDR3 coding sequence is TGTGCCAGCAGGGTACAGGGTAATTCACCCCTCCACTTT.

The chain joins TRBV28 to TRBJ2-1; D unclear. The CDR3 covers 14 residues. From germline, CDR1 is MDHEN and CDR2 SYDVKM. The V gene lost 4 bases and the J gene lost 8 bases, with 15 bases spanning the gap. The CDR3 loop reads CASSCDGLQDEQFF. The CDR3 DNA follows: TGTGCCAGCAGTTGTGACGGATTGCAGGATGAGCAGTTCTTC. Full variable domain (missing parts from reference TRBV28 and TRBJ2-1): DVKVTQSSRYLVKRTGEKVFLECVQDMDHENMFWYRQDPGLGLRLIYFSYDVKMKEKGDIPEGYSVSREKKERFSLILESASTNQTSMYLCASSCDGLQDEQFFGPGTRLTVL.

The chain couples TRBV3-1 (or the pseudogene TRBV3-2) to TRBJ2-5, with D possibly TRBD2 on 7 matching bases. Deletions cut 2 bases from V and 4 bases from J, with 20 bases between. Germline loops: CDR1 LGHDT, CDR2 YNNKEL (reference sequence). The CDR3 extends over 17 amino acids. The CDR3 DNA follows: TGTGCCAGCAGCCAACGGTCCCCGGGGGGCTTACGAGAGACCCAGTACTTC. This sequence encodes CASSQRSPGGLRETQYF.

The rearrangement joins TRBV6-4 to TRBJ1-4; 12 bases align to TRBD1. CDR1 and CDR2 from the germline V gene are MRHNA and SNTAGT. This CDR3 spans 15 amino acids. V was pared by 5 bases and J by 6 bases, with 4 bases of the junction left unmatched. DNA for the CDR3: TGTGCCAGCAGTCCGCGGGACAGGGGGCATGAAAAACTGTTTTTT. As protein: CASSPRDRGHEKLFF.

The rearrangement joins TRBV6-5 to TRBJ1-5, with a weak D call TRBD1 (5 bases). Trimming stripped 8 bases from V and 2 bases from J, with 16 bases between. The CDR3 has 15 residues. Germline V gene data show CDR1 as MNHEY and CDR2 as SVGAGI. The CDR3 nucleotides read TGTGCCAGCCTCTTTAGGAGGGACGGCAATCAGCCCCAGCATTTT. This sequence encodes CASLFRRDGNQPQHF.

V and J are TRBV29-1 and TRBJ1-2; tentative D call: TRBD1 (5 bases). Trimming took off 4 bases at V and 7 bases at J, with 13 bases between the two ends. The CDR3 has 12 amino acids. From germline, CDR1 is SQVTM and CDR2 ANQGSEA. The CDR3 sequence: CSVVGQGAGYTF. The CDR3 DNA sequence: TGCAGCGTTGTTGGGCAGGGTGCTGGCTACACCTTC.

The V call is TRBV30, the J call TRBJ1-1, with 11 bases matching TRBD1. The CDR3 extends over 14 amino acids. Trimming at V came to 3 bases and at J to 2 bases, leaving 2 bases not matched to a gene. From germline, CDR1 is GTSNPN and CDR2 SVGIG (reference sequence). CDR3 in amino acids: CAWRGQGVNTEAFF. The DNA for the CDR3 is TGTGCCTGGAGGGGACAGGGGGTAAACACTGAAGCTTTCTTT.

The chain has TRBV5-1 and TRBJ2-7; 12 bases fit TRBD2. The CDR3 has 14 amino acids. J gave up 2 bases and V 4 bases, and 1 base lay outside the gene matches. Germline loops: CDR1 SGHRS, CDR2 YFSETQ. The CDR3 bases are TGCGCCAGCAGCCCTAGCGGGGGGGCCTACGAGCAGTACTTC. The encoded protein is CASSPSGGAYEQYF. Using reference TRBV5-1 and TRBJ2-7 for the parts outside the CDR3, the full variable domain is KAGVTQTPRYLIKTRGQQVTLSCSPISGHRSVSWYQQTPGQGLQFLFEYFSETQRNKGNFPGRFSGRQFSNSRSEMNVSTLELGDSALYLCASSPSGGAYEQYFGPGTRLTVT.

The rearrangement uses TRBV6-2 or TRBV6-3 and TRBJ2-2, with TRBD1 identical over 8 bases. V shed 0 bases, J shed 6 bases, and the junction held 9 bases outside the gene matches. Germline V CDR1 and CDR2: MNHEY, SVGEGT. This CDR3 spans 17 amino acids. The CDR3 is CASSYSIQQGAAGELFF. CDR3 bases: TGTGCCAGCAGTTACTCGATCCAGCAGGGGGCCGCCGGGGAGCTGTTTTTT.

For this clone: The junction departs from germline at one end; a sequencing error may be responsible. CDR3 loop: CASSLGLAGADTQYF. CDR3 coding DNA: TGTGCTAGCAGCCTGGGACTAGCGGGAGCAGATACGCAGTATTTT. The chain recombines TRBV7-7 with TRBJ2-3, with 14 bases lining up with TRBD2. The CDR3 is 15 amino acids. The V gene's germline CDR1 is SSHAT and CDR2 FNYEAQ (reference sequence).

The CDR3 loop reads CASSLSLGQGAGGTEAFF. The DNA of the CDR3 is TGTGCCAGCAGTTTATCGTTAGGACAGGGGGCGGGGGGCACTGAAGCTTTCTTT. The gene calls are TRBV27 and TRBJ1-1, with TRBD1 matching 11 bases. The CDR3 is made up of 18 amino acids. CDR1 and CDR2 (germline): MNHEY, SMNVEV (reference sequence). The J segment lost 4 bases and the V segment lost 0 bases, leaving 10 bases of the junction unmatched.

The chain recombines TRBV28 with TRBJ1-1, with D uncertain. V was shortened by 6 bases and J by 0 bases, with 11 bases between the two germline ends. The CDR3 has 14 residues. Germline V gene data show CDR1 as MDHEN and CDR2 as SYDVKM. The chain's CDR3 is CASSPRGLNTEAFF. The CDR3 DNA is TGTGCCAGCAGCCCCAGAGGCCTGAACACTGAAGCTTTCTTT.

The chain carries TRBV7-2 and TRBJ2-3, with 7 bases that match TRBD2. V lost 1 base, J lost 14 bases, and 15 bases stayed unmatched. The V gene's germline CDR1 is SGHTA and CDR2 FQGNSA. CDR3 size: 15 residues. The CDR3 here is CASSLGIRGRDAPYF. The CDR3 DNA is TGTGCCAGCAGCTTAGGGATCCGGGGGAGGGACGCGCCGTATTTT.

The V gene is TRBV4-1, the J gene TRBJ2-7, with no clear D. CDR3 length: 14 amino acids. With 1 base removed from V and 1 base from J, the gap between germline ends came to 8 bases. Germline V gives CDR1 MGHRA, CDR2 YSYEKL. This chain's CDR3 is CASSQAESSYEQYF. CDR3 bases: TGCGCCAGCAGCCAAGCAGAATCGTCCTACGAGCAGTACTTC.

V usage is TRBV28 and J usage is TRBJ2-2; D is ambiguous. Trimming left V 11 bases short and J 1 base short, with 14 bases between. Germline assignment: CDR1 MDHEN and CDR2 SYDVKM. This CDR3 is built from 14 residues. CDR3 loop: CAGGWSLNTGELFF. DNA of the CDR3: TGTGCCGGCGGCTGGTCTTTGAACACCGGGGAGCTGTTTTTT.